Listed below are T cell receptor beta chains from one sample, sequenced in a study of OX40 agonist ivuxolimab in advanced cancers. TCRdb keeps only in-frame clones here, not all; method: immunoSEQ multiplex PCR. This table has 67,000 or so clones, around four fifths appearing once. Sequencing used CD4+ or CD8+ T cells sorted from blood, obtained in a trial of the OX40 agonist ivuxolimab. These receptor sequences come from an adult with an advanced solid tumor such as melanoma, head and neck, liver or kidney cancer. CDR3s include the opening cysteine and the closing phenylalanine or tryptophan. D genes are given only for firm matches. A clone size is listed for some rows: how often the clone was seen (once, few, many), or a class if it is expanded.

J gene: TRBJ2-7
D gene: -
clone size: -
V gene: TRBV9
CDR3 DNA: TGTGCCAGCAGCCCCCCGACTATGACCGGCGAGCAGTACTTC
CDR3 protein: CASSPPTMTGEQYF

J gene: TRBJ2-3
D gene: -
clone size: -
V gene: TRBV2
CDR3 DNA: TGTGCCAGCAGGGGGCCAGATACGCAGTATTTT
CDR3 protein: CASRGPDTQYF

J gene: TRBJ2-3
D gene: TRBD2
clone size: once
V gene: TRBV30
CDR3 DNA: TGTGCCTGGAGCCCGCCCGGGGGGGATACGCAGTATTTT
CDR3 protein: CAWSPPGGDTQYF

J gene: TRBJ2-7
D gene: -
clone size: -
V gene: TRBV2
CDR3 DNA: TGTGCCAGCACCGAACGGCCCGGATCGGGGCTCTACGAGCAGTACTTC
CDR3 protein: CASTERPGSGLYEQYF

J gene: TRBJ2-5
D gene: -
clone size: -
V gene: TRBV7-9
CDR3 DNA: TGTGCCAGCAGCTTAGACATGGGGGGTGAGACCCAGTACTTC
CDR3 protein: CASSLDMGGETQYF

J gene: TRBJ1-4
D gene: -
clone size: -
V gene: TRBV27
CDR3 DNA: TGTGCCAGCACAAACCGGGTAGGGGGAACAACTAATGAAAAACTGTTTTTT
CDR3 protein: CASTNRVGGTTNEKLFF

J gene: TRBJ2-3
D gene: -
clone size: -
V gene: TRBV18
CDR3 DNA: TGTGCCAGCTCACCACTCAGGGGCCCAGATACGCAGTATTTT
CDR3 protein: CASSPLRGPDTQYF

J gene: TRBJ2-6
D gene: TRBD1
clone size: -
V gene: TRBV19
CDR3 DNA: TGTGCCAGTAGTAAGACAGGGGGCTCTGGGGCCAACGTCCTGACTTTC
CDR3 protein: CASSKTGGSGANVLTF

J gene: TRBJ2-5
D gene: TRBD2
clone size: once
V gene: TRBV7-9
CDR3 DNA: TGTGCCAGCAGCCCCCGTGTAGCGGGAGCTTTAGGAGAGACCCAGTACTTC
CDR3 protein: CASSPRVAGALGETQYF

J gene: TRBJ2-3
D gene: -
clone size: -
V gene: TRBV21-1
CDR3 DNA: TGTGCCAGCAGCATGAGGACTAGCAAAACATTT
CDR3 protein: CASSMRTSKTF

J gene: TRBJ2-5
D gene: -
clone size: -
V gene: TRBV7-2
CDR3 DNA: TGTGCCAGCAGCTTAACTCCCGGGACGGCGGCGGGGACCCAGTACTTC
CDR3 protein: CASSLTPGTAAGTQYF

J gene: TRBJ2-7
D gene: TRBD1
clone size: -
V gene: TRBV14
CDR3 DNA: TGTGCCAGCAGCCAACGCAGGGGGCGATTGCGCTACGAGCAGTACTTC
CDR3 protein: CASSQRRGRLRYEQYF

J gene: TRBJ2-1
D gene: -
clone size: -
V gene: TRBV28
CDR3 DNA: TGTGCCAGCAGTCTCCTCCTCTCTAGCTCCTACAATGAGCAGTTCTTC
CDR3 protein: CASSLLLSSSYNEQFF

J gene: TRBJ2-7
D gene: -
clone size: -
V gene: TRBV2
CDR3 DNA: TGTGCCAGCAGTCTTCTCGAGCAGTACTTC
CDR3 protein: CASSLLEQYF

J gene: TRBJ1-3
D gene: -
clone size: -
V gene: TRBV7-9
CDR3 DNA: TGTGCCAGCAGCTACGCGGGAAACACCATATATTTT
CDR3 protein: CASSYAGNTIYF

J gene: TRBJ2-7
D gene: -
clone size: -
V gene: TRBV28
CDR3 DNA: TGTGCCAGCAGTTACGGAAGGCTAGCAGCGAGCGAGCAGTACTTC
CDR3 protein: CASSYGRLAASEQYF

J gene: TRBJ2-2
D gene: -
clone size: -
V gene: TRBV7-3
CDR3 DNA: TGTGCCAGCAGCTTGAGGGGGCCCCAGGGGGGCGAGCTGTTTTTT
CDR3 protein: CASSLRGPQGGELFF

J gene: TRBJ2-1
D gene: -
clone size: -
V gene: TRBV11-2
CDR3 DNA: TGTGCCAGCAGCTTAGATCCTAGAGACAATGAGCAGTTCTTC
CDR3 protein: CASSLDPRDNEQFF

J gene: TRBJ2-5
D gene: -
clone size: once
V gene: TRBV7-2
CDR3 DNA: TGTGCCAGCAGCTTCGACATTAAAGAGACCCAGTACTTC
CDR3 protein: CASSFDIKETQYF

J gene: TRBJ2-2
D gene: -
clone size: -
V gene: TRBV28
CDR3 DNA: TGTGCCAGCAGTTCGGACAGCACCGGGGAGCTGTTTTTT
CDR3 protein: CASSSDSTGELFF

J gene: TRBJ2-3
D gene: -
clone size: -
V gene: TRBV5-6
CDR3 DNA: TGTGCCAGCAGCTCCTCCTCCCGCCGCAGCACAGATACGCAGTATTTT
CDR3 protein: CASSSSSRRSTDTQYF

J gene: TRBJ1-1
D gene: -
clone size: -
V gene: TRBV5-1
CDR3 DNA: TGCGCCAGCAGTTCGCTTCCCTGGATTGGGAACACTGAAGCTTTCTTT
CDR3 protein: CASSSLPWIGNTEAFF

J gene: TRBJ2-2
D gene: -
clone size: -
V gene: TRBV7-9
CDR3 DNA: TGTGCCAGCAGCTTGGTCTCCGGGGAGCTGTTTTTT
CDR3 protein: CASSLVSGELFF

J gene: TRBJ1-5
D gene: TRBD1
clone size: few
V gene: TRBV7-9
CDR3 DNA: TGTGCCAGCAGCCAGGGACAGGGAAGGTACGTTTTT
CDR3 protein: CASSQGQGRYVF

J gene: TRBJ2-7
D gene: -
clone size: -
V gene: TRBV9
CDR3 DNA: TGTGCCAGCAGCGCGTATCCGGGGATCACCTACGAGCAGTACTTC
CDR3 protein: CASSAYPGITYEQYF

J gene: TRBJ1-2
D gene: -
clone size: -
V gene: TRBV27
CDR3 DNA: TGTGCCAGCAGTTTATCGAATGGTAGATATGGCTACACCTTC
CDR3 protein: CASSLSNGRYGYTF

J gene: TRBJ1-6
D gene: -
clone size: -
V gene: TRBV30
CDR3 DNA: TGTGCCTGGAGTGTAGGGGTGGGAAGCGGTTCACCCCTCCACTTT
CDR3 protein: CAWSVGVGSGSPLHF

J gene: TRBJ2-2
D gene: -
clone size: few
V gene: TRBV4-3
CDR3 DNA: TGCGCCAGCAGCCAAGGGGCTTGGGGGTCTGGGGAGCTGTTTTTT
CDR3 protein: CASSQGAWGSGELFF

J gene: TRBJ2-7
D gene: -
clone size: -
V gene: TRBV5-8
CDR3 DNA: TGTGCCAGCAGCGCCCCTCTCTACGAGCAGTACTTC
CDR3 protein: CASSAPLYEQYF

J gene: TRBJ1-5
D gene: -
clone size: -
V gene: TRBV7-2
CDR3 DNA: TGTGCCAGCAGCCCTAGGGATCATCAGCCCCAGCATTTT
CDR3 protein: CASSPRDHQPQHF

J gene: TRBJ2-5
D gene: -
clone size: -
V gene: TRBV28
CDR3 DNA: TGTGCCAGCACCATCGGGCAGGCCCAAGAGACCCAGTACTTC
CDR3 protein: CASTIGQAQETQYF

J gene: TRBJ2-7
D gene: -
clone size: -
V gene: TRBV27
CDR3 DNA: TGTGCCAGCAGTTTATCGGGCGGAAGCTCCTACGAGCAGTACTTC
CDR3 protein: CASSLSGGSSYEQYF

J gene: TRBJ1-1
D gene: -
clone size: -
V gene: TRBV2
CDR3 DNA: TGTGCCAGCAGCCTTCTCGAGGGAACTGAAGCTTTCTTT
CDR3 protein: CASSLLEGTEAFF

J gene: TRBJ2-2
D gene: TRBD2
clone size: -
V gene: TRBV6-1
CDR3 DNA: TGTGCCAGCAGTGGACTAGCCGGCGGGGAGCTGTTTTTT
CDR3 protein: CASSGLAGGELFF

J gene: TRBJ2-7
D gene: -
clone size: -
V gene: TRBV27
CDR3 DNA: TGTGCCAGCAGTTTAGGCGGGCTGGTTGGTAGGGAGCAGTACTTC
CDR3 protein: CASSLGGLVGREQYF

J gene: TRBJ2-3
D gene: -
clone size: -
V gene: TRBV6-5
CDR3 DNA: TGTGCCAGCAGAAAACAGGGTACAGATACGCAGTATTTT
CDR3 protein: CASRKQGTDTQYF

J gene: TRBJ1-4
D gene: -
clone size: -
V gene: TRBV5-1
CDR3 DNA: TGCGCCAGCAGCTTGGAGGGGGTGGATGAAAAACTGTTTTTT
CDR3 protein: CASSLEGVDEKLFF

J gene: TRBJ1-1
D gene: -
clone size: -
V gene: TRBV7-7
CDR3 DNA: TGTGCTAGCAGCTTAGGGTTAGGCACTGAAGCTTTCTTT
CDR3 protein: CASSLGLGTEAFF

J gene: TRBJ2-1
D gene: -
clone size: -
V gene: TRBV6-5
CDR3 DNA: TGTGCCAGCAGCTCCGGGGGCCCCTACAATGAGCAGTTCTTC
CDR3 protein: CASSSGGPYNEQFF